The present T cell receptor beta chain was sequenced within a study of blood T cell repertoires in COVID-19. Across 20 to 25 US areas, participants ranged in age from roughly 18 to 89 years. Donors were grouped by their self-reported clinical history. Two negative PCRs, clearance, or symptom resolution were required of recovered Cohort 3 donors. Assay: immunoSEQ multiplex PCR; the TCRdb copy retains only in-frame clones and omits some. Of approximately 240,000 clones detected, 75% to 95% appear once; the ten largest clones hold around 2%. The sample was PBMCs or T cells enriched from blood (not recorded which). This sequence originates from a woman aged 18-29 years who had recovered from COVID-19.

CDR3 in amino acids: CASSPYSGGPNTEAFF. For the CDR3, the DNA is TGTGCCAGCAGCCCTTATTCAGGGGGACCGAACACTGAAGCTTTCTTT. V usage is TRBV7-9 and J usage is TRBJ1-1; 7 bases map to TRBD1. Germline assignment: CDR1 SEHNR and CDR2 FQNEAQ (reference sequence). CDR3 length: 16 residues. The junction had 10 bases not matched to a gene; V was cut back by 5 bases and J by 1 base.